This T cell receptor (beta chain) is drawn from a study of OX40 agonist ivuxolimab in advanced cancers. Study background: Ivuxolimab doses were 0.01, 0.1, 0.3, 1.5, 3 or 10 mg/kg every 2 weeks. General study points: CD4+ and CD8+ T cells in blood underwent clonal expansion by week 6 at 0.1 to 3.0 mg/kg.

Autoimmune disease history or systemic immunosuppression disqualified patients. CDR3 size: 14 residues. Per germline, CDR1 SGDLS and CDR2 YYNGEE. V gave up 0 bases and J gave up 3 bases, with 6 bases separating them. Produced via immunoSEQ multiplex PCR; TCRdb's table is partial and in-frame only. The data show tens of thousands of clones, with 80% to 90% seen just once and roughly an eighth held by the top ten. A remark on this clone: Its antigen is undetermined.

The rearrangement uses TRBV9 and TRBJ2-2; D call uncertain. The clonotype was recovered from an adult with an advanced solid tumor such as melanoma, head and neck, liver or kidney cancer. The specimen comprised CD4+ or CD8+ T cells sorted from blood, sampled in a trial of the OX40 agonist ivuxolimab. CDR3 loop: CASSVDGYTGELFF. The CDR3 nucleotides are TGTGCCAGCAGCGTAGATGGTTACACCGGGGAGCTGTTTTTT.